This TCR beta chain was captured by sequencing in a study of cytomegalovirus exposure and HLA in healthy donors. Notes on this clone: What it recognizes is unknown.

General observations from the study: Per published accounts, TCR beta sequences correctly predicted the HLA-A and HLA-B alleles of most subjects. Upon later analysis, HLA-associated TCR beta chains proved more clonally expanded than other, equally common chains.

Losses at the gene ends were 1 base for V and 7 bases for J; bases not matched to a gene: 20. The germline CDR1 and CDR2 sequences are SGHVS and FQNEAQ. The CDR3 has 20 residues. PCR amplification relied on 60 Vbeta primers (plus 13 Jbeta primers). Data came from immunoSEQ multiplex PCR; TCRdb stores just in-frame clones and leaves some out. The sample has 200,000 or so clones; under 90% are singletons. Healthy bone marrow donors made up the donors. The rearrangement uses TRBV7-8 and TRBJ2-7, with 12 bases fitting TRBD2. The receptor was isolated from a human donor in good health. Sequencing was carried out using PBMCs. DNA of the CDR3: TGTGCCAGCAGCTTAGGAAGGGGACTAGCGGGCTGGCATACGTCCAGTGAGCAGTACTTC. This codes for CASSLGRGLAGWHTSSEQYF.